The clone carrying this TCR beta chain was seen a handful of times. Its antigen is currently unknown. These patients, aged 18 to 65, had recently diagnosed hyperthyroidism lasting under 2 months. Reasons for excluding patients were uncontrolled infection, other autoimmune disease, pregnancy or lactation. The CDR3 regions of TCR beta were amplified from RNA transcripts. HTBI primers were the set used in a first-round RT-PCR of the TCR CDR3. TCRdb independently ran MiXCR on the multiplex PCR reads; one entry per CDR3 protein. The sample records about 510,000 distinct CDR3 sequences, around 15% being singletons. The sample originates from a study of T cells in Graves' hyperthyroidism and ophthalmopathy. Points from the study as a whole: Researchers found most expanded thyroid clonotypes above 0.001 in blood as well.

CDR3 size: 15 residues. Between the trimmed V and J ends, which lost 2 bases and 4 bases, there was a span of 9 bases. This clonotype was sampled from a woman in her 40s with Graves' hyperthyroidism. The chain is built from TRBV12-3 or TRBV12-4 and TRBJ2-6; D ambiguous. The specimen was blood. CDR3 in amino acids: CASSLLQTGANVLTF. CDR3 coding DNA: TGTGCCAGCAGTTTATTGCAGACCGGGGCCAACGTCCTGACTTTC.